This T cell receptor (beta chain) was sequenced during a study of shared clonotypes between healthy human individuals. Each sorted subset replicate got 200 ng genomic DNA, approximately 27,000 genomes. TCRdb keeps only in-frame clones here, not all; method: immunoSEQ multiplex PCR. The profile shows about 1 million clones, 60% to 80% of them singletons. CDR1 SGHAT and CDR2 FQNNGV come from the germline V gene. This CDR3 is 15 amino acids long. The ends were cut back, 6 bases at V and 4 bases at J, with 16 bases in the middle. This chain connects TRBV11-2 to TRBJ2-1, with a weak D call TRBD2 (7 bases). The specimen was memory CD4+ T cells sorted from blood. Subset denoted: CD45RA-negative fraction. The TCR comes from a man younger than 35 in good health. CDR3 residues: CASRPGGQFYNEQFF. The CDR3 DNA is TGTGCCAGCAGGCCGGGGGGCCAGTTTTACAATGAGCAGTTCTTC.